This TCR beta chain was observed in a study of metastatic and nonmetastatic thyroid tumors. TCRdb re-called the PCR reads with MiXCR. The sample shows approximately 90,000 clones, over 9.5% of them seen only once. There are a few counts of this clone. CDR1 is MNHNS, CDR2 SASEGT, per germline. J gave up 2 bases and V 6 bases, and 3 bases lay outside the gene matches. The CDR3 contains 14 residues. Among the patients, none had received any treatment before thyroid surgery. This TCR was recovered from a female donor with papillary thyroid cancer or a benign thyroid nodule (not recorded which). Some clones in this sample may be carry-over from other donors' samples. Input material: blood. The chain has TRBV6-1 and TRBJ2-7; 11 bases align to TRBD2. This CDR3 is CASRPTSGAYEQYF. The DNA of the CDR3 is TGTGCCAGCAGACCGACTAGCGGGGCCTACGAGCAGTACTTC.